Listed below are T cell receptor beta chains from one sample, sequenced in a study of cytotoxic CD8 clonotypes in ibrutinib-treated CLL. The repertoire was sequenced with immunoSEQ multiplex PCR; TCRdb's copy has only in-frame clones and lacks some. The repertoire includes some 150,000 clones, around three quarters of them detected once, and roughly 13% sits in the top ten. Sequencing was performed on PBMCs, taken after 12 months of ibrutinib treatment. The receptors were gathered from a human donor with chronic lymphocytic leukemia. The CDR3 runs from the conserved cysteine through the conserved F or W. D genes are given only for firm matches. Only some rows state a clone size, as once, few, many or a class for expanded clones.

>TRBJ2-5|-|-|TRBV11-2
CASSLNGQVHRETQYF
TGTGCCAGCAGCTTAAACGGACAAGTCCATAGGGAGACCCAGTACTTC
>TRBJ2-7|few|-|TRBV18
CASSRDRNSYEQYF
TGTGCCAGCTCACGGGACCGAAACTCCTACGAGCAGTACTTC
>TRBJ2-5|-|TRBD1|TRBV7-2
CASSYQGGAETQYF
TGTGCCAGCAGCTACCAAGGGGGCGCGGAGACCCAGTACTTC
>TRBJ2-5|-|-|TRBV19
CASSQQEETQYF
TGTGCCAGTAGTCAGCAAGAAGAGACCCAGTACTTC
>TRBJ2-1|-|-|TRBV28
CASSFPPDPFNEQFF
TGTGCCAGCAGTTTCCCCCCCGACCCCTTTAATGAGCAGTTCTTC
>TRBJ2-3|-|TRBD2|TRBV23-1
CASRRRTSGSGTDTQYF
TGCGCCAGCAGACGGCGGACTAGCGGGAGTGGTACAGATACGCAGTATTTT
>TRBJ2-7|-|-|TRBV11-3
CASSLGGSRSYEQYF
TGTGCCAGCAGCTTAGGAGGATCCCGCTCCTACGAGCAGTACTTC
>TRBJ2-1|-|TRBD2|TRBV9
CASSVSGRVTEQFF
TGTGCCAGCAGCGTGAGCGGGAGAGTGACTGAGCAGTTCTTC
>TRBJ2-7|-|TRBD1|TRBV5-1
CASSAQGTGDYEQYF
TGCGCCAGCAGCGCCCAGGGGACAGGGGACTACGAGCAGTACTTC
>TRBJ2-1|-|-|TRBV9
CASSVSGLGNEQFF
TGTGCCAGCAGCGTATCAGGGTTAGGCAATGAGCAGTTCTTC
>TRBJ2-3|-|TRBD2|TRBV4-1
CASSQDASGASTDTQYF
TGCGCCAGCAGCCAAGATGCAAGCGGGGCTAGCACAGATACGCAGTATTTT
>TRBJ2-2|-|TRBD2|TRBV10-3
CAISDVRGAGVVLKSGELFF
TGTGCCATCAGTGATGTAAGAGGGGCGGGAGTGGTCCTCAAGTCCGGGGAGCTGTTTTTT
>TRBJ1-2|-|-|TRBV7-2
CASSFSEGIYGYTF
TGTGCCAGCAGCTTCTCGGAAGGAATATATGGCTACACCTTC
>TRBJ2-7|-|-|TRBV28
CASSLSGRVFFYEQYF
TGTGCCAGCAGTTTATCGGGCAGGGTCTTCTTCTACGAGCAGTACTTC
>TRBJ2-7|-|TRBD2|TRBV4-2
CASSQEGRGGERYEQYF
TGTGCCAGCAGCCAAGAAGGTCGGGGGGGAGAAAGGTACGAGCAGTACTTC
>TRBJ2-1|-|-|TRBV7-6
CASSNPPAPPYNEQFF
TGTGCCAGCAGCAACCCCCCGGCCCCCCCCTACAATGAGCAGTTCTTC
>TRBJ2-3|-|-|TRBV4-3
CASSQDLGGTADTQYF
TGCGCCAGCAGCCAAGATTTGGGGGGAACAGCAGATACGCAGTATTTT
>TRBJ1-1|few|-|TRBV15
CATSRPGSNTEAFF
TGTGCCACCAGCAGACCAGGTTCGAACACTGAAGCTTTCTTT
>TRBJ1-1|-|TRBD1|TRBV6-4
CASSADRGTEAFF
TGTGCCAGCAGCGCCGACAGGGGCACTGAAGCTTTCTTT
>TRBJ2-4|-|-|TRBV21-1
CASSSLTRRNIQYF
TGTGCCAGCAGCAGCTTGACGCGAAGGAACATTCAGTACTTC
>TRBJ1-2|-|TRBD1|TRBV19
CASSTRGQAKNYGYTF
TGTGCCAGTAGTACCCGCGGACAGGCGAAAAACTATGGCTACACCTTC
>TRBJ1-1|-|-|TRBV30
CAWSSQGNTEAFF
TGTGCCTGGAGTTCTCAGGGGAACACTGAAGCTTTCTTT
>TRBJ2-7|-|TRBD2|TRBV5-4
CASSLGRGGIYEQYF
TGTGCCAGCAGCTTGGGGCGGGGGGGAATCTACGAGCAGTACTTC
>TRBJ2-1|-|TRBD2|TRBV5-1
CASSLAGTPGLAGSYNEQFF
TGCGCCAGCAGCTTGGCGGGGACCCCAGGACTAGCGGGTTCCTACAATGAGCAGTTCTTC
>TRBJ2-5|-|TRBD2|TRBV2
CASSVLREAKTQYF
TGTGCCAGCAGTGTTTTACGGGAGGCAAAGACCCAGTACTTC
>TRBJ1-5|-|-|TRBV23-1
CASRCKRGPNQPQHF
TGCGCCAGCAGGTGCAAGAGGGGACCCAATCAGCCCCAGCATTTT
>TRBJ2-1|-|-|TRBV9
CASNGPGGSYNEQFF
TGTGCCAGCAACGGGCCCGGGGGATCCTACAATGAGCAGTTCTTC
>TRBJ2-1|-|TRBD2|TRBV10-3
CAISELAGGRNEQFF
TGTGCCATCAGTGAGCTAGCGGGAGGGCGGAATGAGCAGTTCTTC
>TRBJ2-3|-|-|TRBV9
CASSVDQRSFTDTQYF
TGTGCCAGCAGCGTAGATCAGCGGTCTTTCACAGATACGCAGTATTTT
>TRBJ1-1|-|-|TRBV6-6
CASSTGGSTEAFF
TGTGCCAGCAGTACTGGGGGTTCCACTGAAGCTTTCTTT
>TRBJ2-2|-|TRBD2|TRBV14
CASQTSGRANTGELFF
TGTGCCAGCCAAACTAGCGGGAGGGCGAACACCGGGGAGCTGTTTTTT
>TRBJ1-5|-|TRBD1|TRBV5-6
CASSGTGGQPQHF
TGTGCCAGCAGCGGAACAGGGGGTCAGCCCCAGCATTTT
>TRBJ2-5|-|-|TRBV7-9
CASSFWGPETQYF
TGTGCCAGCAGCTTCTGGGGTCCTGAGACCCAGTACTTC
>TRBJ2-2|once|-|TRBV14
CASSRQRTGELFF
TGTGCCAGCAGCAGACAGCGAACCGGGGAGCTGTTTTTT
>TRBJ2-3|-|TRBD1|TRBV7-3
CASRYTDRVGFTDTQYF
TGTGCCAGCAGATATACCGACAGGGTTGGTTTCACAGATACGCAGTATTTT
>TRBJ2-7|-|TRBD1|TRBV27
CASSFYGTGPYEQYF
TGTGCCAGCAGTTTTTACGGGACAGGGCCCTACGAGCAGTACTTC
>TRBJ2-7|once|-|TRBV5-1
CASSLVGTSASYEQYF
TGCGCCAGCAGCTTGGTAGGGACATCGGCCTCCTACGAGCAGTACTTC
>TRBJ1-5|-|-|TRBV7-2
CASSLDTVYSNQPQHF
TGTGCCAGCAGCTTAGATACAGTCTATAGCAATCAGCCCCAGCATTTT
>TRBJ2-2|few|TRBD2|TRBV6-1
CASSEALAGAGELFF
TGTGCCAGCAGTGAAGCACTAGCGGGAGCCGGGGAGCTGTTTTTT
>TRBJ2-1|-|-|TRBV4-1
CASSQESTSGYNEQFF
TGCGCCAGCAGCCAAGAATCGACTAGTGGTTACAATGAGCAGTTCTTC
>TRBJ2-5|-|TRBD2|TRBV13
CASSSPGGLAGLGTQYF
TGTGCCAGCAGCTCGCCGGGAGGACTAGCGGGATTAGGGACCCAGTACTTC
>TRBJ1-2|-|TRBD1|TRBV2
CASSEVAGGYGYTF
TGTGCCAGCAGTGAAGTTGCAGGGGGGTATGGCTACACCTTC
>TRBJ2-5|-|-|TRBV28
CASRLRLTQYF
TGTGCCAGCAGACTTCGCCTGACCCAGTACTTC
>TRBJ2-7|once|TRBD2|TRBV6-1
CASSELAGGYEQYF
TGTGCCAGCAGTGAACTAGCGGGAGGCTACGAGCAGTACTTC
>TRBJ1-1|-|-|TRBV11-2
CASSLDLMAVNTEAFF
TGTGCCAGCAGCTTAGATCTAATGGCAGTGAACACTGAAGCTTTCTTT